A single T cell receptor beta chain is shown here with its context. The antigen it recognizes is unknown. No base qualities exist here, and no much larger clone lies one base off it. Receptors were amplified or captured by the immunoSEQ multiplex PCR assay. This is the immuneACCESS table as TCRdb keeps it, with only in-frame sequences that have V and J called. A part of the clones is gone; compared with another copy, unresolved V genes explain less than half, and the rest is unexplained. This sample lists about 38,000 clones; about 91% were detected once. 9% to 14% of the sample belongs to the ten largest clones. This record belongs to a study of T cell changes during pregnancy in multiple sclerosis (dated by TCRdb to about 2019). In the study overall: The study examined how the T cell repertoire changed over the course of pregnancy in women with multiple sclerosis.

The sequencing here drew on CD8+ T cells from peripheral blood mononuclear cells, taken after pregnancy. This receptor was identified in a female donor with multiple sclerosis, enrolled in a pregnancy study.

The sequence in DNA is TGTGCCAGCTGGGACGGGAGGACAGATACGCAGTATTTT. Translated, this gives CASWDGRTDTQYF. Recombination joined TRBV9 with TRBJ2-3; 7 junctional bases match TRBD2. CDR1 SGDLS and CDR2 YYNGEE were looked up in the germline V gene. Relative to germline, V is missing 7 bases and J is missing 3 bases, with 5 bases of the junction outside any gene match. The cysteine opens and the phenylalanine closes a CDR3 of 13 amino acids. Just the 39-base CDR3 DNA is kept, in frame starting at base 1.